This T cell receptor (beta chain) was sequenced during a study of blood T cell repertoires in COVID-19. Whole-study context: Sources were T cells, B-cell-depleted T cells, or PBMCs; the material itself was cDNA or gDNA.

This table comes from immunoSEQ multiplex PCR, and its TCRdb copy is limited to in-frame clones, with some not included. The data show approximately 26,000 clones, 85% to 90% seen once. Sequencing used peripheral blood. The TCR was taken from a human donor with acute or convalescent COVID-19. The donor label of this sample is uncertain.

The DNA for the CDR3 is TGCGCCAGCAGCTTGGGACACAGAGTAGATACGCAGTATTTT. This translates into CASSLGHRVDTQYF. The rearrangement joins TRBV5-1 to TRBJ2-3; D unresolved. The CDR3 is 14 residues long. Looked up from germline, CDR1 is SGHRS and CDR2 is YFSETQ. Trimming took 0 bases from V and 5 from J, leaving 10 bases between them.